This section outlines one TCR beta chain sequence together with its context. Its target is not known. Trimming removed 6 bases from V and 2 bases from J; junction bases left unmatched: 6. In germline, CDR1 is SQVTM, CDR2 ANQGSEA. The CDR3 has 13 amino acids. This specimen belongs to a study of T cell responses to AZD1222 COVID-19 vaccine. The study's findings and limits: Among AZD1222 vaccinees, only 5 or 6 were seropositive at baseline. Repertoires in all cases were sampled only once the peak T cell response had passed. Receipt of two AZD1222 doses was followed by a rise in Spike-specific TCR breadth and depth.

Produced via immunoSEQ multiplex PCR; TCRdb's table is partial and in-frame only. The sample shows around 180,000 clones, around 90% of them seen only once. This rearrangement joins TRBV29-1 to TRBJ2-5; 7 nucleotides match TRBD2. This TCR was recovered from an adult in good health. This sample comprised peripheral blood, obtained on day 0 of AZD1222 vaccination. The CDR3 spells CSVGSGAQETQYF. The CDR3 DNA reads TGCAGCGTGGGGAGCGGGGCGCAAGAGACCCAGTACTTC.